Below, one T cell receptor beta chain is given with its context. Antigen specificity is unknown. This sample is drawn from a study of cytomegalovirus exposure and HLA in healthy donors. Study-level results: A later analysis showed that HLA-associated TCR beta chains had undergone more clonal expansion than equally common others. Immune exposure information available was restricted to CMV serostatus.

Use of 60 Vbeta and 13 Jbeta primers characterized the PCR. The assay was immunoSEQ multiplex PCR, and TCRdb's table has in-frame clones only and misses some. The sample includes 60,000 or so clones, roughly 70% of them seen just once. CDR1 and CDR2 from the germline V gene are MNHNS and SASEGT. V shed 7 bases and J shed 1 base, with 13 bases lying between them. The CDR3 spans 14 residues. Material for sequencing was PBMCs. This sequence was found in a man aged 50-60 years in good health and CMV-seropositive. The chain uses TRBV6-1 and TRBJ1-1; D unresolved. CDR3 nucleotide sequence: TGTGCCAGCAATTATGAACATTGGAACACTGAAGCTTTCTTT. Protein sequence: CASNYEHWNTEAFF.